This is a list of T cell receptor beta chains from one sample in a study of metastatic and nonmetastatic thyroid tumors. TCRdb reprocessed the PCR reads using MiXCR. The table has around 59,000 clones, around 15% seen once. The sample consisted of blood. Every receptor here comes from a male donor with papillary thyroid cancer or a benign thyroid nodule (not recorded which). Some clones in this sample may be carry-over from other donors' samples. The CDR3 runs from the conserved cysteine through the conserved F or W. A D gene is named only where the DNA matches it firmly. Some rows have no size entry. The others give once, few or many, or a class for an expanded clone.

>TRBJ1-1|13|TRBV12-3/TRBV12-4|NA|TRBD1
CASSTKGAKEAFF
TGTGCCAGCAGTACAAAGGGGGCAAAAGAAGCTTTCTTT
>TRBJ1-3|15|TRBV30|many|NA
CAWSVPGPSGNTIYF
TGTGCCTGGAGTGTCCCAGGCCCCTCTGGAAACACCATATATTTT
>TRBJ1-2|12|TRBV5-1|NA|NA
CASSGDSYGYTF
TGCGCCAGCAGCGGCGACAGCTATGGCTACACCTTC
>TRBJ2-1|15|TRBV5-6|few|TRBD1
CASTSTGVSYNEQFF
TGTGCCAGCACGTCGACAGGGGTCTCCTACAATGAGCAGTTCTTC
>TRBJ1-6|15|TRBV9|many|NA
CASSASGGPNSPLHF
TGTGCCAGCAGCGCCTCCGGGGGGCCCAATTCACCCCTCCACTTT
>TRBJ1-1|14|TRBV4-2|many|NA
CASSQEGETTEAFF
TGTGCCAGCAGCCAAGAGGGGGAGACCACTGAAGCTTTCTTT
>TRBJ2-5|14|TRBV7-9|many|NA
CASSLRESRETQYF
TGTGCCAGCAGCTTACGGGAATCGAGAGAGACCCAGTACTTC
>TRBJ1-3|12|TRBV6-1|many|NA
CASRGTGNTIYF
TGTGCCAGCAGAGGGACAGGAAACACCATATATTTT
>TRBJ1-1|12|TRBV7-9|many|NA
CASSPSLGEAFF
TGTGCCAGCAGCCCTTCCTTGGGTGAAGCTTTCTTT
>TRBJ1-3|15|TRBV30|many|NA
CAWSPEVGRRNTIYF
TGTGCCTGGAGCCCTGAAGTCGGGCGGCGAAACACCATATATTTT
>TRBJ1-2|14|TRBV5-6|many|NA
CASTENYGDWGYTF
TGTGCCAGCACCGAAAATTACGGGGACTGGGGCTACACCTTC
>TRBJ1-6|15|TRBV5-4|many|TRBD1
CASSLRDRVNSPLHF
TGTGCCAGCAGCTTGCGGGACAGGGTGAATTCACCCCTCCACTTT
>TRBJ2-3|17|TRBV28|many|TRBD2
CASSPPLAGGQLDTQYF
TGTGCCAGCAGCCCCCCCTTAGCGGGGGGGCAATTAGATACGCAGTATTTT
>TRBJ2-3|16|TRBV11-1|many|NA
CASSSPLAEYTDTQYF
TGTGCCAGCAGCTCACCCTTAGCGGAGTACACAGATACGCAGTATTTT
>TRBJ1-1|16|TRBV9|NA|NA
CASSASASGANTEAFF
TGTGCCAGCAGCGCCTCTGCTTCAGGGGCGAACACTGAAGCTTTCTTT
>TRBJ1-1|15|TRBV5-1|many|NA
CASSLEVSQGVGVFF
TGCGCCAGCAGCTTGGAGGTCTCACAAGGGGTCGGGGTTTTCTTT
>TRBJ1-2|14|TRBV28|few|TRBD1
CASSIRTGSYGYTF
TGTGCCAGCAGTATACGGACAGGGAGCTATGGCTACACCTTC
>TRBJ2-1|16|TRBV15|few|TRBD2
CATSRDKNLAGDEQFF
TGTGCCACCAGCAGAGATAAGAACCTAGCGGGAGATGAGCAGTTCTTC
>TRBJ2-5|16|TRBV7-8|many|TRBD1
CASSLQGAFSGETQYF
TGTGCCAGCAGCCTACAGGGGGCGTTTTCTGGGGAGACCCAGTACTTC
>TRBJ2-5|14|TRBV7-2|many|NA
CASSLATTGETQYF
TGTGCCAGCAGCTTAGCCACGACTGGAGAGACCCAGTACTTC
>TRBJ2-3|20|TRBV19|few|NA
CASSTPYDRPAGKITDTQYF
TGTGCCAGTAGTACCCCCTACGATCGGCCCGCGGGGAAAATCACAGATACGCAGTATTTT
>TRBJ2-2|15|TRBV6-6|many|NA
CASSYAGRNTGELFF
TGTGCCAGCAGTTACGCGGGTCGGAACACCGGGGAGCTGTTTTTT
>TRBJ2-1|16|TRBV13|many|TRBD2
CASSLGLADKYNEQFF
TGTGCCAGCAGCTTAGGTCTAGCGGATAAGTACAATGAGCAGTTCTTC
>TRBJ2-1|15|TRBV5-1|many|TRBD2
CASSFGGSSYNEQFF
TGCGCCAGCAGCTTCGGGGGGAGCTCCTACAATGAGCAGTTCTTC